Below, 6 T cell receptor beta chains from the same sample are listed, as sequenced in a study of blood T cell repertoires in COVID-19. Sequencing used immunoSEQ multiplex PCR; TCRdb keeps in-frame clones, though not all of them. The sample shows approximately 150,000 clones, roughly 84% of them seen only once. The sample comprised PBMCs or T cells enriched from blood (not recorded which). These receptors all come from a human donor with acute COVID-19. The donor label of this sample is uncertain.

CDR3 loop: CASRGQGWETQYF. In DNA, the CDR3 is TGTGCCAGCAGGGGACAGGGCTGGGAGACCCAGTACTTC. The V gene is TRBV7-9, the J gene TRBJ2-5; 9 bases align to TRBD1. V shed 6 bases, J shed 5 bases, and the junction held 4 bases outside the gene matches. Germline V CDR1 and CDR2: SEHNR, FQNEAQ (reference sequence). This CDR3 comprises 13 residues.

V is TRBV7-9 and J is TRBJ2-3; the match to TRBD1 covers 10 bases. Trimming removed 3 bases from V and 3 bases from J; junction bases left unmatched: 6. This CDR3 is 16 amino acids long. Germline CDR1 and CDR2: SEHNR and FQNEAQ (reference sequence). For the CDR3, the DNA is TGTGCCAGCAGCTTGAGACAGGGGGCACGGACAGATACGCAGTATTTT. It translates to CASSLRQGARTDTQYF.

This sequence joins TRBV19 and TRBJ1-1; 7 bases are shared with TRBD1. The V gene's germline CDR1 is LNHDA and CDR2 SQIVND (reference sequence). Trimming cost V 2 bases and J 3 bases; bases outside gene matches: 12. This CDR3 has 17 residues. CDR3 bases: TGTGCCAGTAGTATACCGTGGGGGCAGGGGGGAGACACTGAAGCTTTCTTT. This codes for CASSIPWGQGGDTEAFF.

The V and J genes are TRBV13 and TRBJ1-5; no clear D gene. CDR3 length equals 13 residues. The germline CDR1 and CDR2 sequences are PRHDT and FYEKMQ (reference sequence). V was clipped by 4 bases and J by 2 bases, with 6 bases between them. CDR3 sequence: CASSYTGNQPQHF. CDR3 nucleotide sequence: TGTGCCAGCAGCTATACAGGCAATCAGCCCCAGCATTTT.

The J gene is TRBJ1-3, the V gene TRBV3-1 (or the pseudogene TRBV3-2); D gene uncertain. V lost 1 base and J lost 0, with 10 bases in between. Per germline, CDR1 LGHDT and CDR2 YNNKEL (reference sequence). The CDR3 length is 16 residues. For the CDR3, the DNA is TGTGCCAGCAGCCAAGCCCCAGGTTACTCTGGAAACACCATATATTTT. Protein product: CASSQAPGYSGNTIYF.

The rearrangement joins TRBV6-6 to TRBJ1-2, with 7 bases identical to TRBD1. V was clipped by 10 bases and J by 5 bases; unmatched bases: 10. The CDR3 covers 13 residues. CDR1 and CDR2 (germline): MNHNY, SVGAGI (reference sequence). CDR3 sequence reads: CATTGQPSYGYTF. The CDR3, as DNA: TGTGCCACCACGGGACAGCCGTCTTATGGCTACACCTTC.